A single T cell receptor beta chain is shown here with its context. The CDR3 totals 14 residues. The V gene's germline CDR1 is LGHDT and CDR2 YNNKEL (reference sequence). This sample is part of a study of blood T cells in healthy people across ages. A J-beta primer mix and a sample-barcoded 5' primer were used in a second PCR of roughly 7 to 12 cycles. One entry per CDR3 protein, called by TCRdb with MiXCR from the 5' RACE reads. The sample lists fewer than 800,000 distinct CDR3 sequences; around 20% were seen once. The V gene is TRBV3-1, the J gene TRBJ2-5, with D hard to call. The closer fit of TRBJ2-7 to the DNA end suggests the J call may be wrong. Sequencing was performed on blood. The origin of this receptor is a man in his 70s in good health. The CDR3 DNA reads TGTGCCAGCAGCCGAGTCCCACGGAGCTACGAGCAGTACTTC. This translates into CASSRVPRSYEQYF.